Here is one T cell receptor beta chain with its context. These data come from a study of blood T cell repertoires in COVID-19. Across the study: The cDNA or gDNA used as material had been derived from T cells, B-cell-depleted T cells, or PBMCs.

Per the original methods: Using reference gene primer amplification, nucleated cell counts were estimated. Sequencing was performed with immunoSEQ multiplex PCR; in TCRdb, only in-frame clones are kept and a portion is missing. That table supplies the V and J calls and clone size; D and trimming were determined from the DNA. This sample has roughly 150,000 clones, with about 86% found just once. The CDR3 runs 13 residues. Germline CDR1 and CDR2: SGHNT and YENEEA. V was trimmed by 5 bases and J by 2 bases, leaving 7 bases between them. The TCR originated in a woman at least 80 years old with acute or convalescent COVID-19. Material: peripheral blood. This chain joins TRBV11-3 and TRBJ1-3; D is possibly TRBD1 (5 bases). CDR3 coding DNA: TGTGCCAGCAGCACAGGAACTGGAAACACCATATATTTT. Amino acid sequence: CASSTGTGNTIYF.